These T cell receptor beta chains were read from a single sample in a study of memory B cells and T cells in multiple sclerosis. Profiling relied on immunoSEQ multiplex PCR, and the TCRdb table lists in-frame clones only, not all of them. The repertoire consists of some 7,900 clones, with under 60% occurring once and the leading ten covering 30% to 35%. Sequenced sample: memory (CD45RO+) CD8+ T cells from blood. The receptors here all came from a human donor with multiple sclerosis. Both conserved end residues are part of each CDR3. D genes are given only for firm matches. Some rows have no size entry. The others give once, few or many, or a class for an expanded clone.

D gene,J gene,V gene,clone size,CDR3 DNA,CDR3 protein
.,TRBJ2-1,TRBV25-1,.,TGTGCCAGCAGCGGAAAGAGGTCTCTCAATGAGCAGTTCTTC,CASSGKRSLNEQFF
.,TRBJ2-3,TRBV7-3,.,TGTGCCAGCAGCCAAGACAGGTTTGGCTACACAGATACGCAGTATTTT,CASSQDRFGYTDTQYF
.,TRBJ2-7,TRBV1,.,TGCACCAGCAGCCCCACCTCTAGCGGGAGTTACCGCGAGCAGTACTTC,CTSSPTSSGSYREQYF
TRBD1,TRBJ2-1,TRBV6-5,few,TGTGCCAGCAGTTATCAACAGGGGGGCGATGAGCAGTTCTTC,CASSYQQGGDEQFF
.,TRBJ2-5,TRBV19,.,TGTGCCAGTAGCAGACAGGCTGAAGGGGAGACCCAGTACTTC,CASSRQAEGETQYF
TRBD1,TRBJ1-3,TRBV11-2,.,TGTGCCAGCAGCTTAGGAGGGACAGGCGTTGGAAACACCATATATTTT,CASSLGGTGVGNTIYF
.,TRBJ1-1,TRBV28,.,TGTGCCAGCAGTGGGGGAGGCACTGAAGCTTTCTTT,CASSGGGTEAFF
TRBD1,TRBJ1-2,TRBV9,.,TGTGCCAGCAGCCCTGGGACAGGGGGCTATGGCTACACCTTC,CASSPGTGGYGYTF
TRBD2,TRBJ2-1,TRBV15,few,TGTGCCACCAGCAGAGTGTGGGGTAATAGCGGGAGTATCTCCTACAATGAGCAGTTCTTC,CATSRVWGNSGSISYNEQFF
TRBD1,TRBJ1-4,TRBV28,.,TGTGCCAGCAGTTTTCCTCAAAACGACAGGGAGGAGGAAAAACTGTTTTTT,CASSFPQNDREEEKLFF
.,TRBJ1-2,TRBV6-1,.,TGTGCCAGCAGTCCCTCTTATGGCTACACCTTC,CASSPSYGYTF
.,TRBJ2-1,TRBV6-4,once,TGTGCCAGCAGTGACTCACCGGGATCAGGAGGGGATGAGCAGTTCTTC,CASSDSPGSGGDEQFF
.,TRBJ2-7,TRBV15,.,TGTGCCACCAGCAGAGACGAACAGGGTTACGAGCAGTACTTC,CATSRDEQGYEQYF
.,TRBJ2-1,TRBV10-1,.,TGCGCCAGCAGTGAAGGTGGAGGGGGCATCGAGCAGTTCTTC,CASSEGGGGIEQFF
TRBD1,TRBJ2-3,TRBV25-1,.,TGTGCCAGTTTCGGGACAGGGGGGCCCCCAGATACGCAGTATTTT,CASFGTGGPPDTQYF